This TCR beta chain was recorded in a study of blood T cells in healthy people across ages. In the study overall: When template switching was applied, about one barcoded beta molecule was captured per two T cells.

In germline, CDR1 is LNHDA, CDR2 SQIVND (reference sequence). CDR3 length equals 14 residues. A second about 7 to 11 cycle PCR used barcoded and J-beta primers. MiXCR, applied by TCRdb to the 5' RACE reads, yields one record per CDR3 protein. This table has some 1.5 million distinct CDR3 sequences, 28% appearing once. As concerns this clonotype: One end of the junction varies from germline; a read error may be responsible.

The TCR sequence derives from a woman aged 30 to 39 in good health. The chain couples TRBV19 to TRBJ2-1; 9 nucleotides align to TRBD1. Input material: blood. CDR3: CASREDRGVNGQFF. CDR3 DNA sequence: TGTGCCAGTAGGGAAGACAGGGGGGTCAATGGGCAGTTCTTC.